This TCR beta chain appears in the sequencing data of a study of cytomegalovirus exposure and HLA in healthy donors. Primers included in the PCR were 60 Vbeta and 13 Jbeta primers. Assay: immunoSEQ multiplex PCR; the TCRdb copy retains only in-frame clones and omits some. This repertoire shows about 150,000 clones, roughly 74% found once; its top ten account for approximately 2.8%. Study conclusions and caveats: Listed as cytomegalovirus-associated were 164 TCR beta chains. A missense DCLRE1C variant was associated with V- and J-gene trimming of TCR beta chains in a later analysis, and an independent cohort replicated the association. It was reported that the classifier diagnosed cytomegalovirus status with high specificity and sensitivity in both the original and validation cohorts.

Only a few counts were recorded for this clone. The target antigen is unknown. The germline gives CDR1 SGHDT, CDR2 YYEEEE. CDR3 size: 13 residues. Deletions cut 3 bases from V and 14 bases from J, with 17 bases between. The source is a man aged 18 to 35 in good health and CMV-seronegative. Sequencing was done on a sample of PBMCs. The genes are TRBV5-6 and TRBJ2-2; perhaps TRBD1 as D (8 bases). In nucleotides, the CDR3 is TGTGCCAGCAGCTCGCCTACAGGGGGGGGTCTGTTTTTT. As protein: CASSSPTGGGLFF.